This passage covers 14 T cell receptor beta chains from one sample sequenced in a study of blood T cell repertoires in COVID-19. The repertoire was sequenced with immunoSEQ multiplex PCR; TCRdb's copy has only in-frame clones and lacks some. The repertoire holds around 280,000 clones, with 75% to 90% as singletons. Sequenced material: peripheral blood. These receptors originate from a woman between 50 and 59 years old who had recovered from COVID-19.

The J gene is TRBJ2-1, the V gene TRBV5-6, with D perhaps TRBD2 (5 bases). This CDR3 contains 15 residues. From germline, CDR1 is SGHDT and CDR2 YYEEEE. Trimming took 4 bases from V and 9 from J, leaving 20 bases between them. The CDR3 loop reads CASSVALVFRPEQFF. CDR3 DNA: TGTGCCAGCAGCGTTGCACTAGTTTTTAGGCCTGAGCAGTTCTTC.

The V and J genes are TRBV6-5 and TRBJ1-1; 8 positions match TRBD1. Germline values: CDR1 MNHEY, CDR2 SVGAGI. With 6 bases clipped from V and 1 base from J, the junction kept 7 bases outside the gene matches. This CDR3 contains 15 residues. CDR3 sequence reads: CASRSVGTGNTEAFF. CDR3 in DNA: TGTGCCAGCAGATCCGTCGGGACAGGGAACACTGAAGCTTTCTTT.

The chain has TRBV20-1 and TRBJ2-4; the D gene is possibly TRBD2 (5 bases). In germline, CDR1 is DFQATT, CDR2 SNEGSKA (reference sequence). The CDR3 length is 14 residues. Trimming removed 3 bases at V and 4 bases at J, with 13 bases between. Here the CDR3 DNA reads TGCAGTGCTAGTCTCAGTTCGGGGAAAAACATTCAGTACTTC. Its protein product is CSASLSSGKNIQYF.

This clone has a handful of counts. V is TRBV28 and J is TRBJ2-2; D perhaps matches TRBD2 (6 bases). Germline CDR1 is MDHEN and CDR2 is SYDVKM. The CDR3 sequence is 16 residues long. The V and J ends lost 1 base and 0 bases respectively, with 9 bases between them. CDR3 DNA sequence: TGTGCCAGCAGTTTATCTTCTAGCGCGAACACCGGGGAGCTGTTTTTT. It yields the protein CASSLSSSANTGELFF.

The chain uses TRBV7-6 and TRBJ2-7; D possibly corresponds to TRBD2 (6 bases). The CDR3 runs 15 residues. Germline values: CDR1 SGHVS, CDR2 FNYEAQ. The germline V and J ends were trimmed by 3 bases and 7 bases, with 19 bases remaining between them. CDR3 region: CASSFLASAHREQYF. The CDR3 DNA is TGTGCCAGCAGCTTTCTGGCTAGCGCACATAGGGAGCAGTACTTC.

The V gene is TRBV6-5, the J gene TRBJ2-7; 15 bases fit TRBD2. This CDR3 is built from 15 residues. Germline assignment: CDR1 MNHEY and CDR2 SVGAGI. V lost 6 bases and J lost 4; bases outside the gene matches: 4. The CDR3 DNA follows: TGTGCCAGCAGCAGCGGACTAGCGGGAGGGTACGAGCAGTACTTC. Its protein is CASSSGLAGGYEQYF.

V and J are TRBV10-2 and TRBJ1-5; no firm D call. V was trimmed by 10 bases and J by 7 bases, leaving 17 bases between them. Germline V gene data show CDR1 as WSHSY and CDR2 as SAAADI. The CDR3 length is 13 residues. The CDR3 DNA follows: TGCGCCACCAGGACCGGGAGGGAACAGCCCCAGCATTTT. Its translation: CATRTGREQPQHF.

The chain links TRBV6-6 to TRBJ1-1; tentatively, D is TRBD1 (5 bases). V was trimmed by 1 base and J by 3 bases, leaving 9 bases between them. The CDR3 length is 14 residues. From germline, CDR1 is MNHNY and CDR2 SVGAGI (reference sequence). CDR3 in amino acids: CASSYFRVDTEAFF. CDR3 coding DNA: TGTGCCAGCAGTTACTTCAGGGTCGACACTGAAGCTTTCTTT.

This clone has just one count. The chain links TRBV28 to TRBJ2-7; D perhaps matches TRBD1 (5 bases). Germline V gives CDR1 MDHEN, CDR2 SYDVKM. The V and J ends lost 4 bases and 5 bases respectively, with 9 bases between them. The CDR3 has 12 amino acids. DNA of the CDR3: TGTGCCAGCAGTTCCAGGGTTCACGAGCAGTACTTC. Its translation is CASSSRVHEQYF.

This clone has just one count. The DNA of the CDR3 is TGTGCCAGCCTACAGGGGGCGGGAAACACCATATATTTT. Translation gives CASLQGAGNTIYF. V usage is TRBV2 and J usage is TRBJ1-3; 9 bases fit TRBD1. In germline, CDR1 is SNHLY, CDR2 FYNNEI. The CDR3 is 13 residues long. J lost 4 bases, V lost 8 bases, and 3 bases had no gene match. The full variable domain, with the rest looked up from reference TRBV2 and TRBJ1-3, is EPEVTQTPSHQVTQMGQEVILRCVPISNHLYFYWYRQILGQKVEFLVSFYNNEISEKSEIFDDQFSVERPDGSNFTLKIRSTKLEDSAMYFCASLQGAGNTIYFGEGSWLTVV.

V usage is TRBV18 and J usage is TRBJ1-3; no reliable D call. The V gene lost 2 bases and the J gene lost 4 bases, with 15 bases spanning the gap. Germline V gene lookup returns CDR1 KGHSH and CDR2 LQKENI. The CDR3 extends over 16 amino acids. The CDR3: CASSPFTGRRGNTIYF. CDR3 coding DNA: TGTGCCAGCTCACCATTCACGGGGAGGAGAGGAAACACCATATATTTT.

The chain couples TRBV18 to TRBJ2-2, with D possibly being TRBD2 (6 bases). The CDR3 covers 16 residues. Trimming shortened V by 5 bases and J by 1 base, and 14 bases separated the two germline ends. Germline V gene lookup returns CDR1 KGHSH and CDR2 LQKENI. CDR3 DNA: TGTGCCAGCTCAATTCGGGACTCATGGAACACCGGGGAGCTGTTTTTT. It codes for CASSIRDSWNTGELFF.

J is TRBJ2-1 and V is TRBV7-9, with TRBD2 matching 7 bases. The CDR3 loop spans 15 amino acids. Germline V CDR1 and CDR2: SEHNR, FQNEAQ (reference sequence). With V trimmed by 2 bases and J by 1 base, 2 bases remained unmatched. The CDR3 coding sequence is TGTGCCAGCAGCTTAATGCGGGGGTCCTACAATGAGCAGTTCTTC. The encoded protein is CASSLMRGSYNEQFF. Together with reference TRBV7-9 and TRBJ2-1, the CDR3 gives the full variable domain: DTGVSQNPRHKITKRGQNVTFRCDPISEHNRLYWYRQTLGQGPEFLTYFQNEAQLEKSRLLSDRFSAERPKGSFSTLEIQRTEQGDSAMYLCASSLMRGSYNEQFFGPGTRLTVL.

This clone was observed a single time. This chain connects TRBV15 to TRBJ2-7; TRBD1 matches at 11 bases. Germline-derived CDR1 and CDR2 are LNHNV and YYDKDF (reference sequence). CDR3 length: 18 amino acids. With V trimmed by 1 base and J by 0 bases, 8 bases remained unmatched. CDR3 sequence (DNA): TGTGCCACCAGCAGAGGGCCCGCGGGACAGGGGGTCTCCTACGAGCAGTACTTC. This translates into CATSRGPAGQGVSYEQYF.